The following is a T cell receptor (beta chain) sequence with its context. Its cognate antigen is unknown. The germline gives CDR1 LGHNA, CDR2 YSLEER. V trimming: 3 bases; J trimming: 0 bases; junction bases outside the gene matches: 3. The CDR3 contains 16 residues. This sample was included in a study of cytomegalovirus exposure and HLA in healthy donors. Study results and limitations: Previous analysis showed most TCR beta V segments were productive about 87% or about 30% of the time. TCR beta chains numbering 164 were designated cytomegalovirus-associated. Presence/absence analyses assumed roughly uniform sequencing depth across donors, which may not hold.

Primers for the PCR totalled 60 Vbeta and 13 Jbeta. Sequenced by immunoSEQ multiplex PCR; TCRdb stores in-frame clones only, minus some. The data contain about 180,000 clones, about 68% of them seen just once; the ten biggest clones take up less than 3%. This sequence joins TRBV4-3 and TRBJ2-1, with TRBD2 matching 9 bases. Source material: PBMCs. The TCR was taken from a female donor in good health and CMV-seronegative. The CDR3 sequence: CASSQTSGSSYNEQFF. The CDR3 DNA reads TGCGCCAGCAGCCAGACTAGCGGAAGCTCCTACAATGAGCAGTTCTTC.